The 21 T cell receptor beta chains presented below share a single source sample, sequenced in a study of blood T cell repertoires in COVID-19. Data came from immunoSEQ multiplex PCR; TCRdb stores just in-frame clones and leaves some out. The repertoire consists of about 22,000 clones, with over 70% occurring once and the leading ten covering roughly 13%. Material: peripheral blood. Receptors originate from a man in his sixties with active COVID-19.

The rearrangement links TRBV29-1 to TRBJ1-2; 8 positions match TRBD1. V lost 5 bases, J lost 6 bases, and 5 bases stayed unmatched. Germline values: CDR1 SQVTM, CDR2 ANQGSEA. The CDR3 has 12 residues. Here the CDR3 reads CSVSQGANGYTF. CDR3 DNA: TGCAGCGTTTCCCAGGGGGCTAATGGCTACACCTTC.

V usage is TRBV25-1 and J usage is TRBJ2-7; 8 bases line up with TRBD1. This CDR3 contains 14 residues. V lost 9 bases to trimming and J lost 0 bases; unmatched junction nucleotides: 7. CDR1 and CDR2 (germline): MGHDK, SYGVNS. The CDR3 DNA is TGTGCCAGGTGTAGGGACAGGAGCTCCTACGAGCAGTACTTC. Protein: CARCRDRSSYEQYF.

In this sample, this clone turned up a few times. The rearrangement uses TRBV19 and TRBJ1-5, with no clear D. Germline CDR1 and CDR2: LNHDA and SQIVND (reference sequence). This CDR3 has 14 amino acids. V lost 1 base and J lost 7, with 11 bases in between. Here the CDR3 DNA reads TGTGCCAGTAGTATAGGCCAGTCCGGGCAGCCCCAGCATTTT. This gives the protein CASSIGQSGQPQHF.

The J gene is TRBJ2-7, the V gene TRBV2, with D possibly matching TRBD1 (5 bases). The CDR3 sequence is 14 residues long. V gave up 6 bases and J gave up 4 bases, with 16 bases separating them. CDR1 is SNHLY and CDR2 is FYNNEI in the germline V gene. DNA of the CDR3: TGTGCCAGCAGCTCCCCAGGGCGACCGTACGAGCAGTACTTC. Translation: CASSSPGRPYEQYF.

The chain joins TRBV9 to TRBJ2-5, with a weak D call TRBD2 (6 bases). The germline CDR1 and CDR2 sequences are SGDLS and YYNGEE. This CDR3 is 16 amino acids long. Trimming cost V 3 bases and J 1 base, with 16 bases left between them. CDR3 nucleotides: TGTGCCAGCAGCGAGGGGACTTATGGAGCCCAAGAGACCCAGTACTTC. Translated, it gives CASSEGTYGAQETQYF.

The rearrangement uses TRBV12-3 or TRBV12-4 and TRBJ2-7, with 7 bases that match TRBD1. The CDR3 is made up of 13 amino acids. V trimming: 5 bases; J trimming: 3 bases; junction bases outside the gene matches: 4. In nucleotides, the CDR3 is TGTGCCAGCAGTACGAGGGACAGCTACGAGCAGTACTTC. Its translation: CASSTRDSYEQYF.

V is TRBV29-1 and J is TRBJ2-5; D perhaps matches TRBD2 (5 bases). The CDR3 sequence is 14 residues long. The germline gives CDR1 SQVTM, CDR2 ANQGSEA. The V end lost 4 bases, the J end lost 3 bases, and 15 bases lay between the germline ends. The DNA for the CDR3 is TGCAGCGTTGCTGGCCAGAGGGTGAAAGAGACCCAGTACTTC. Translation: CSVAGQRVKETQYF.

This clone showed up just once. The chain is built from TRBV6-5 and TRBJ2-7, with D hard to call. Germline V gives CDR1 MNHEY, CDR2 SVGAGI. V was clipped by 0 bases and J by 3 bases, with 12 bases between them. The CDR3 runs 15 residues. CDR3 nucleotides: TGTGCCAGCAGTTACTCGAGGCTTGATCTCTACGAGCAGTACTTC. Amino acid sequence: CASSYSRLDLYEQYF.

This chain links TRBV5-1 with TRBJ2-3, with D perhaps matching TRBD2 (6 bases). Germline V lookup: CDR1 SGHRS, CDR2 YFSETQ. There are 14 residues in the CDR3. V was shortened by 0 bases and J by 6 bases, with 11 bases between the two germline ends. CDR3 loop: CASSLEVGRDTQYF. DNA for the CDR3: TGCGCCAGCAGCTTGGAAGTGGGGAGGGATACGCAGTATTTT.

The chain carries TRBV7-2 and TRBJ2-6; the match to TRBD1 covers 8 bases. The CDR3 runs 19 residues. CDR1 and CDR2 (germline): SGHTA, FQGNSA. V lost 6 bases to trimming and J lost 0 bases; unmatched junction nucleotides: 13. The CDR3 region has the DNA TGTGCCAGCAGTCCGAGGACAGGGCCCACGAGCTCTGGGGCCAACGTCCTGACTTTC. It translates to CASSPRTGPTSSGANVLTF.

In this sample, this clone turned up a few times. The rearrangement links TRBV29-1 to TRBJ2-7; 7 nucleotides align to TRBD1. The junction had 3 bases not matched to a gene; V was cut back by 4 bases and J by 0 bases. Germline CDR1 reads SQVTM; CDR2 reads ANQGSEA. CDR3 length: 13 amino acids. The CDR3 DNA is TGCAGCGTTGTAGGGGGCGCCTCCTACGAGCAGTACTTC. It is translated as CSVVGGASYEQYF.

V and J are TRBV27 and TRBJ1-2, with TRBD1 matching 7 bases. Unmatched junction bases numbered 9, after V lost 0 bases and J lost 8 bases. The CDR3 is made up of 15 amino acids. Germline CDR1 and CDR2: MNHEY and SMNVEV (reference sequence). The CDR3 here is CASSLSIRGFGGYTF. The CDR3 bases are TGTGCCAGCAGTTTATCGATCAGGGGGTTTGGAGGCTACACCTTC.

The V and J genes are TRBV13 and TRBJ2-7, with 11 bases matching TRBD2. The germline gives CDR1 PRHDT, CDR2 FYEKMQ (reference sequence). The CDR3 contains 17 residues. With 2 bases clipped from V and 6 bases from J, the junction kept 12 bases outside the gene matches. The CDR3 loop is CASSLQTSGRGGLEQYF. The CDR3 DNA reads TGTGCCAGCAGCTTACAAACTAGCGGGAGAGGAGGGCTCGAGCAGTACTTC.

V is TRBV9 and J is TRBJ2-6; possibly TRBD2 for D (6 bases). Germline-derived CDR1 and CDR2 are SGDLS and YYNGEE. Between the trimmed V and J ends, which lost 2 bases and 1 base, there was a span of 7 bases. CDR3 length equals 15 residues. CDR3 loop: CASSVGGSGANVLTF. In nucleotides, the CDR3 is TGTGCCAGCAGCGTTGGGGGGTCTGGGGCCAACGTCCTGACTTTC.

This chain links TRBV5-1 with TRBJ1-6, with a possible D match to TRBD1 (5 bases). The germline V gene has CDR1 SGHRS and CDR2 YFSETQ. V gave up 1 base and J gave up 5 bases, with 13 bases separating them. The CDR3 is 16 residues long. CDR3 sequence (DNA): TGCGCCAGCAGCTTGACAGGAGCCGCTGATAATTCACCCCTCCACTTT. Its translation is CASSLTGAADNSPLHF.

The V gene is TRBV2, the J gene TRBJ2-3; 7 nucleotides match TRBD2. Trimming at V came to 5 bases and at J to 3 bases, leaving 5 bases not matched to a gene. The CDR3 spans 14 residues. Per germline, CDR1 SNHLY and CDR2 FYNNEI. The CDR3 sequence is CASSSGIRTDTQYF. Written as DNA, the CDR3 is TGTGCCAGCAGTAGCGGGATTCGGACAGATACGCAGTATTTT.

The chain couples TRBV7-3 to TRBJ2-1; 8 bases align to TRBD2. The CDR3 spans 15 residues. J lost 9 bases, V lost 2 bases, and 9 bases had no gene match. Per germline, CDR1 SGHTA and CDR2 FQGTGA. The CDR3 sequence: CASSLDTGRAGEQFF. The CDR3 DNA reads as TGTGCCAGCAGCTTAGATACCGGGAGGGCCGGTGAGCAGTTCTTC.

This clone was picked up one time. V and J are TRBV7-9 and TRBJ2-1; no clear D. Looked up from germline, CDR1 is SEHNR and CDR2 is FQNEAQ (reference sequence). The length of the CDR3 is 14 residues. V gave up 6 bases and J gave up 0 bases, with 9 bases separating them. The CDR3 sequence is CASSSRISYNEQFF. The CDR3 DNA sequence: TGTGCCAGCAGTAGTAGAATCTCCTACAATGAGCAGTTCTTC.

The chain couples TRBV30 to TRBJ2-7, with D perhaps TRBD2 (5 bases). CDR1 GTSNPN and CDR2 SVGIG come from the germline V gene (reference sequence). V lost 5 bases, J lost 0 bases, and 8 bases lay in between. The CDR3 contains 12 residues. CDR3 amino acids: CAWGLVSYEQYF. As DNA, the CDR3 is TGTGCCTGGGGACTCGTCTCCTACGAGCAGTACTTC.

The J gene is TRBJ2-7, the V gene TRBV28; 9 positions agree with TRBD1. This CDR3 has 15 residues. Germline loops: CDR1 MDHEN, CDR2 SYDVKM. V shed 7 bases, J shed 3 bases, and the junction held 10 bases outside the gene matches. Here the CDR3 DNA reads TGTGCCAGCACCTTATCCGGGACAGGGATCTACGAGCAGTACTTC. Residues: CASTLSGTGIYEQYF.

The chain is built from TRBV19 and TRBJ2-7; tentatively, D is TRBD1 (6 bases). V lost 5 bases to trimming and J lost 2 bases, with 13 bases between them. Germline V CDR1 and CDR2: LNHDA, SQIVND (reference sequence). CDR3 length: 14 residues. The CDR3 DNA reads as TGTGCCAGTAGTTCGCACAGGGAGCCCTACGAGCAGTACTTC. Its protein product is CASSSHREPYEQYF.